A selection of T cell receptor beta chains follows, all from one sample in a study of blood T cells in healthy people across ages. A single record per CDR3 protein comes from TCRdb applying MiXCR to the 5' RACE reads. The sample comprises about 1.1 million distinct CDR3 sequences, more than 30% of which are singletons, and approximately 14% rests with the top ten. The sequencing input was blood. The receptors stem from a man between 18 and 29 years old in good health. Both conserved end residues are trimmed from each CDR3. Each record gives: clone size, J gene, V gene, CDR3 protein. The size field is filled for only some rows; it gives once, few, many or a size class.

. TRBJ2-7 TRBV20-1 SAKFSGAGTYEQY
. TRBJ1-5 TRBV4-1 ASSDDRERNQPQH
many TRBJ2-1 TRBV6-2/TRBV6-3 ASSRGLALNEQF
. TRBJ2-5 TRBV4-2 ASSHPSGPGSKETQY
few TRBJ2-1 TRBV3-1 ASSQAGYNEQF
. TRBJ2-2 TRBV15 ATSSGNGENTGELF
. . TRBV20-1 SAMLGLGEQY
few TRBJ2-1 TRBV6-5 ASRWLRQGGGEQF
few TRBJ1-4 TRBV5-1 ASTKDSTNEKLF
. TRBJ1-6 TRBV7-2 ASSSRRIVDNSPLH
. TRBJ1-3 TRBV7-8 ASSLALRTAGNTIY
. TRBJ2-2 TRBV28 ASSLYFSGTKNTGELF
few TRBJ1-2 TRBV5-1 ASSLEIGRDGYT
. TRBJ1-5 TRBV19 ASTPQGQRFNQPQH
few TRBJ2-3 TRBV7-2 ASNHGGEWTDTQY
. TRBJ1-2 TRBV7-9 ASRPRDGYT
. TRBJ2-5 TRBV5-1 ASSSARGAIETQY
few TRBJ2-1 TRBV20-1 SAPKLAGGLGGEQF
. TRBJ1-5 TRBV28 ASSLPQGGGGNQPQH
. TRBJ2-7 TRBV2 ASSEQKPSYERY
. TRBJ2-3 TRBV5-1 ASSLDSSDTQY
few TRBJ2-6 TRBV6-5 ASSYSAGTGANVLT
. TRBJ2-3 TRBV29-1 SVEDQAGVGY
. TRBJ2-5 TRBV13 ASSVKSGGTTQY
. TRBJ2-3 TRBV10-3 AISASGAGGQDTQY
. TRBJ2-7 TRBV3-1 ASGSREQY
. TRBJ2-7 TRBV13 ASSLVASGVPEQY
. TRBJ1-6 TRBV5-5 ASSLAAEASYNSPLH
. TRBJ1-2 TRBV18 ASPPIKDSYGYT
few TRBJ2-3 TRBV4-3 ASSQDFPAGASTDTQY
many TRBJ2-2 TRBV6-6 ASSYPTGRTNTGELF
. TRBJ2-3 TRBV12-3/TRBV12-4 ASSFRGDSTDTQY
. TRBJ1-2 TRBV20-1 SARPTASNYGYT
. TRBJ2-5 TRBV20-1 SARVPGTSGGKQY
few TRBJ1-1 TRBV12-3/TRBV12-4 ASSLTGQGGGAF
few TRBJ1-4 TRBV18 ASSPRTGVATNEKLF
few TRBJ1-4 TRBV7-2 ASNQDRGNEKLF
few TRBJ1-2 TRBV7-9 ASSLDGIKGYT
once TRBJ1-2 TRBV6-1 TSTWPGLYEGYT
. TRBJ1-2 TRBV6-2/TRBV6-3 ASSYVGANYGYT
many TRBJ1-2 TRBV20-1 SAGGQTYGYT
many TRBJ1-2 TRBV7-2 ASSQGGQGNYGYT
few TRBJ2-7 TRBV4-2 ASSQDWDRVYEQY
. TRBJ1-6 TRBV12-3/TRBV12-4 ASSVRRGLSPLH
few TRBJ2-5 TRBV25-1 ASSTATLPETQY
. TRBJ2-7 TRBV21-1 ASSKEVVSYEQY
. TRBJ1-1 TRBV29-1 SVGLGGSVTEAF
. TRBJ2-3 TRBV20-1 SAGDSAGADTQY
. TRBJ1-1 TRBV14 ASSHGQTNTEAF
. TRBJ2-5 TRBV4-3 ASSQEGRGEETQY
few TRBJ2-5 TRBV28 ASSLRLAAETQY
. TRBJ1-6 TRBV4-3 ASSQRSAYNSPLH
. TRBJ2-7 TRBV7-2 ASSLRGVYEQY
. TRBJ2-3 TRBV7-2 ASSPRSGSGTDTQY
. TRBJ1-2 TRBV7-2 ASSSASGTADYGYT
few TRBJ2-3 TRBV2 ASSGRLAATTDTQY
. TRBJ1-1 TRBV12-3/TRBV12-4 ASSFDPWNTEAF
. TRBJ1-3 TRBV28 ASSPDLSSGNTIY
few TRBJ2-1 TRBV9 ASSVYPGGEGLGEQF